This entry is about one T cell receptor (beta chain). CDR1 KGHSH and CDR2 LQKENI come from the germline V gene. The CDR3 consists of 14 residues. V was clipped by 6 bases and J by 3 bases, with 15 bases between them. This sample stems from a study of STAT5B mutations in CD4+ large granular lymphocyte leukemia. The method was immunoSEQ multiplex PCR; TCRdb's version includes in-frame clones alone and lacks a portion of them. The data contain around 8,900 clones, approximately 89% of them singletons. Either unselected PBMC or bead-purified CD4+, CD4+CD8+, CD57+ or CD56+ cells were sequenced. The sequencing sample was made of PBMCs. The source is a woman between 65 and 79 years old with CD4+ T-cell large granular lymphocyte leukemia. The V and J genes are TRBV18 and TRBJ2-7; D assignment may be TRBD1 or TRBD2 (5 bases each). The CDR3 loop reads CASSRDESFYEQYF. The CDR3 bases are TGTGCCAGCTCCCGGGACGAATCGTTCTACGAGCAGTACTTC.